The T cell receptor (beta chain) described here comes from a study of CD8 T cells in ankylosing spondylitis. This CDR3 has 15 residues. V lost 0 bases and J 5 bases, leaving 15 bases between the germline ends. Germline V CDR1 and CDR2: SGHRS, YFSETQ. TCRdb re-analysed the 5' RACE reads in MiXCR, keeping a single row per CDR3 protein. The sample includes around 770,000 distinct CDR3 sequences, about 20% of them seen just once. Study-wide points: A motif of several highly homologous TCR beta variants was seen as apparently characteristic of ankylosing spondylitis blood.

Of note for this clonotype: Its target is not known.

The TCR was taken from a male donor with ankylosing spondylitis. What was sequenced was blood, either unsorted or a sorted T cell fraction (not recorded which). The rearrangement links TRBV5-1 to TRBJ2-7, with D perhaps matching TRBD2 (6 bases). CDR3: CASSLEASDWDEQYF. CDR3 in DNA: TGCGCCAGCAGCTTGGAGGCTAGCGATTGGGACGAGCAGTACTTC. Full variable domain (outside the CDR3, taken from reference TRBV5-1 and TRBJ2-7): KAGVTQTPRYLIKTRGQQVTLSCSPISGHRSVSWYQQTPGQGLQFLFEYFSETQRNKGNFPGRFSGRQFSNSRSEMNVSTLELGDSALYLCASSLEASDWDEQYFGPGTRLTVT.